The 26 T cell receptor beta chains below come from one sample, sequenced in a study of blood T cell repertoires in COVID-19 (dated by TCRdb to about 2020). Libraries were prepared through the immunoSEQ multiplex PCR assay. The table was pulled from immuneACCESS by TCRdb, which kept in-frame rearrangements only. Such tables lose some clones; where checked, under half of the loss comes from unresolved V genes, and the rest has no known cause. A total of around 250,000 clones appear in this sample, over 75% of them only once. Around 3% of the sample is held by the ten biggest clonotypes. The sequencing sample was made of PBMCs or T cells enriched from blood (not recorded which). The receptors shown here come from a woman aged 40 to 50 who had been exposed to COVID-19.

The chain is built from TRBV18 and TRBJ2-7; 9 nucleotides agree with TRBD1. Germline CDR1 reads KGHSH; CDR2 reads LQKENI. Trimming removed 6 bases from V and 4 bases from J; junction bases left unmatched: 13. CDR3 length: 16 residues. CDR3 residues: CASSPRTGVQGYEQYF. The CDR3 nucleotides read TGTGCCAGCTCCCCAAGGACAGGGGTTCAGGGTTACGAGCAGTACTTC.

The rearrangement joins TRBV7-6 to TRBJ2-3; weak D call: TRBD2 (5 bases). CDR1 and CDR2 from the germline V gene are SGHVS and FNYEAQ. V dropped 5 bases and J dropped 1 base, with 16 bases sitting between them. The CDR3 has 16 amino acids. The CDR3 nucleotides read TGTGCCAGCAGCCAAGCCAGCGGCACTGGCACAGATACGCAGTATTTT. It is translated as CASSQASGTGTDTQYF.

The gene calls are TRBV5-1 and TRBJ1-2, with D possibly matching TRBD1 (5 bases). Per germline, CDR1 SGHRS and CDR2 YFSETQ. V lost 5 bases and J 4 bases, leaving 15 bases between the germline ends. The CDR3 contains 14 residues. The CDR3 sequence: CASRVGDSAYGYTF. CDR3 nucleotides: TGCGCCAGCAGGGTAGGGGACTCCGCCTATGGCTACACCTTC.

The table lists this clone with a few counts. The rearrangement joins TRBV5-4 to TRBJ2-1, with 7 positions matching TRBD2. The germline V gene has CDR1 SGHNT and CDR2 YYREEE (reference sequence). Trimming cost V 7 bases and J 7 bases; bases outside gene matches: 5. The CDR3 extends over 12 amino acids. This chain's CDR3 is CASGGGYNEQFF. CDR3 bases: TGTGCCAGCGGCGGGGGTTATAATGAGCAGTTCTTC.

This clone was detected only once. The chain recombines TRBV11-2 with TRBJ2-3, with D perhaps TRBD1 (5 bases). The germline V gene encodes CDR1 SGHAT and CDR2 FQNNGV. The CDR3 spans 16 residues. V lost 3 bases and J 3 bases, leaving 16 bases between the germline ends. The CDR3: CASSFTRAGRTDTQYF. The CDR3 DNA reads as TGTGCCAGCAGCTTTACCCGAGCAGGGCGGACAGATACGCAGTATTTT.

The CDR3: CASTPPLTGIESPLHF. The CDR3 region has the DNA TGTGCCAGCACCCCTCCACTGACAGGGATTGAGTCACCCCTCCACTTT. The chain employs TRBV7-9 and TRBJ1-6, with TRBD1 identical over 7 bases. This CDR3 is 16 amino acids long. The trim removed 7 bases at V and 10 bases at J, leaving 16 bases unmatched. Per the germline V gene, CDR1 is SEHNR and CDR2 is FQNEAQ (reference sequence).

The rearrangement links TRBV2 to TRBJ1-1, with D hard to call. Trimming cost V 6 bases and J 2 bases, with 13 bases left between them. The CDR3 runs to 14 residues. Germline V lookup: CDR1 SNHLY, CDR2 FYNNEI. The CDR3 spells CASRERGGNTEAFF. The CDR3 coding sequence is TGTGCCAGCAGGGAACGGGGAGGCAACACTGAAGCTTTCTTT.

The chain couples TRBV5-5 to TRBJ2-1; 10 bases align to TRBD2. Germline assignment: CDR1 SGHKS and CDR2 YYEKEE (reference sequence). The CDR3 runs 12 residues. V lost 3 bases and J lost 10; bases outside the gene matches: 1. In DNA form, the CDR3 reads TGTGCCAGCAGCTGGACTAGCGGCGAGCAGTTCTTC. Residues: CASSWTSGEQFF.

The rearrangement links TRBV23-1 to TRBJ2-7, with a possible D match to TRBD1 (5 bases). TRBV23-1 is an ORF, and what it does is uncertain. The ends were cut back, 7 bases at V and 5 bases at J, with 12 bases in the middle. The CDR3 is made up of 12 amino acids. The CDR3 region is CASTGAGDEQYV. CDR3 nucleotide sequence: TGCGCCAGCACTGGGGCCGGCGACGAGCAGTACGTC.

This chain uses TRBV12-3 or TRBV12-4 with TRBJ1-2; D remains ambiguous. Between the trimmed V and J ends, which lost 4 bases and 7 bases, there was a span of 7 bases. This CDR3 region has 11 residues. The CDR3 region has the DNA TGTGCCAGCAGTTACGAGGGTGGCTACACCTTC. Protein product: CASSYEGGYTF.

The chain employs TRBV19 and TRBJ1-6; 8 bases align to TRBD1. The CDR3 consists of 16 residues. The germline V gene encodes CDR1 LNHDA and CDR2 SQIVND (reference sequence). The V segment lost 1 base and the J segment 10 bases; nucleotides outside the gene matches: 9. The CDR3 reads CASSIVPQGAGSPLHF. The CDR3 nucleotides read TGTGCCAGTAGTATAGTCCCGCAGGGGGCTGGGTCACCCCTCCACTTT.

The chain is built from TRBV4-2 and TRBJ2-1; possible D gene TRBD2, 6 bases. The CDR3 has 17 residues. V shed 1 base and J shed 0 bases, with 13 bases lying between them. Germline V gene lookup returns CDR1 LGHNA and CDR2 YNFKEQ. The CDR3 protein is CASSQALTSTSYNEQFF. For the CDR3, the DNA is TGTGCCAGCAGCCAAGCTCTGACTAGTACCTCCTACAATGAGCAGTTCTTC.

As concerns this clone: This sample includes further DNA sequences coding for the same CDR3. The gene calls are TRBV5-6 and TRBJ1-1; D gene ambiguous. This CDR3 region has 11 residues. Germline lookup yields CDR1 SGHDT and CDR2 YYEEEE. The V gene lost 0 bases and the J gene lost 8 bases, with 5 bases spanning the gap. CDR3 in DNA: TGTGCCAGCAGCTTGGCAACAGAAGCTTTCTTT. Its translation: CASSLATEAFF.

This clone was observed once. This sequence joins TRBV5-4 and TRBJ1-3; TRBD1 matches 8 bases. The V gene end was trimmed by 0 bases and the J gene end by 0 bases; junction bases not matched to a gene: 5. The CDR3 has 17 residues. Germline V gene data show CDR1 as SGHNT and CDR2 as YYREEE (reference sequence). The CDR3 is CASSLVGQGGSGNTIYF. In DNA, the CDR3 is TGTGCCAGCAGCTTGGTCGGACAGGGTGGCTCTGGAAACACCATATATTTT. Complete variable domain (other parts from reference TRBV5-4 and TRBJ1-3): ETGVTQSPTHLIKTRGQQVTLRCSSQSGHNTVSWYQQALGQGPQFIFQYYREEENGRGNFPPRFSGLQFPNYSSELNVNALELDDSALYLCASSLVGQGGSGNTIYFGEGSWLTVV.

The V call is TRBV6-2 or TRBV6-3, the J call TRBJ1-2; D may be TRBD1 (6 bases). The CDR3 has 15 residues. Germline V CDR1 and CDR2: MNHEY, SVGEGT. V was cut by 4 bases and J by 0 bases, with 12 bases left in between. CDR3 protein: CASSSQGRANYGYTF. DNA for the CDR3: TGTGCCAGCAGTTCACAGGGTCGAGCTAACTATGGCTACACCTTC.

The chain links TRBV18 to TRBJ2-1, with TRBD2 matching 11 bases. The CDR3 is 15 amino acids. The V gene end was trimmed by 10 bases and the J gene end by 2 bases; junction bases not matched to a gene: 7. The germline V gene encodes CDR1 KGHSH and CDR2 LQKENI. The CDR3 DNA sequence: TGTGCCACCCTAGATAGCGGGAGGGCCTACAATGAGCAGTTCTTC. Protein sequence: CATLDSGRAYNEQFF.

The rearrangement uses TRBV18 and TRBJ2-7; perhaps TRBD2 as D (5 bases). V was pared by 3 bases and J by 1 base, with 10 bases between. Germline lookup yields CDR1 KGHSH and CDR2 LQKENI. The CDR3 is 14 amino acids. The CDR3 spells CASSPREVSYEQYF. The CDR3 DNA is TGTGCCAGCTCACCGAGGGAAGTTTCCTACGAGCAGTACTTC.

The rearrangement links TRBV19 to TRBJ2-3; TRBD2 aligns across 13 bases. The J segment lost 6 bases and the V segment lost 0 bases, leaving 6 bases of the junction unmatched. The germline V gene encodes CDR1 LNHDA and CDR2 SQIVND (reference sequence). This CDR3 contains 17 residues. CDR3 sequence: CASSIDSLAGGSDTQYF. The DNA of the CDR3 is TGTGCCAGTAGTATAGACTCACTAGCGGGAGGGAGTGATACGCAGTATTTT.

The chain is built from TRBV13 and TRBJ2-5; TRBD2 might be the D (6 bases). This CDR3 has 17 residues. The V gene lost 4 bases and the J gene lost 0 bases, with 18 bases spanning the gap. Germline loops: CDR1 PRHDT, CDR2 FYEKMQ (reference sequence). The CDR3 nucleotides are TGTGCCAGCAGCTACTCTAGAGGCGGGGAGTACCAAGAGACCCAGTACTTC. Translating gives CASSYSRGGEYQETQYF.

V gene TRBV19 combines with J gene TRBJ1-1; D uncertain. CDR3 length: 12 amino acids. Trimming shortened V by 7 bases and J by 5 bases, and 11 bases separated the two germline ends. The germline CDR1 and CDR2 sequences are LNHDA and SQIVND (reference sequence). CDR3 DNA sequence: TGTGCCAGTACCACCTATTTAACTGAAGCTTTCTTT. Translation gives CASTTYLTEAFF.

The CDR3 DNA is TGTGCCAGCAGCAAAGTCGGGGGTGACGGGCTGAGCTCCTACGAGCAGTACTTC. This sequence encodes CASSKVGGDGLSSYEQYF. The chain joins TRBV21-1 to TRBJ2-7; TRBD2 was called by the table and not checked on the DNA. TRBV21-1 is tagged as a pseudogene. The length of the CDR3 is 18 residues.

The chain joins TRBV19 to TRBJ1-5; D is possibly TRBD1 (6 bases). V was trimmed by 4 bases and J by 7 bases, leaving 11 bases between them. Per germline, CDR1 LNHDA and CDR2 SQIVND (reference sequence). The CDR3 length is 13 residues. The CDR3 bases are TGTGCCAGTAGTAGCCAGGGGCACCAGCCCCAGCATTTT. It codes for CASSSQGHQPQHF.

V gene TRBV3-1 (or the pseudogene TRBV3-2) combines with J gene TRBJ2-1; TRBD1 agrees at 8 bases. Looked up from germline, CDR1 is LGHDT and CDR2 is YNNKEL (reference sequence). With 7 bases clipped from V and 10 bases from J, the junction kept 9 bases outside the gene matches. The CDR3 consists of 13 residues. The CDR3 DNA reads TGTGCCAGCATTGATCAGGGGGCAAGGGAGCAGTTCTTC. Its translation: CASIDQGAREQFF.

The chain carries TRBV2 and TRBJ2-3, with 8 bases matching TRBD2. Germline V CDR1 and CDR2: SNHLY, FYNNEI. V lost 7 bases to trimming and J lost 2 bases; unmatched junction nucleotides: 5. This CDR3 region has 14 residues. CDR3 region: CASTRREDTDTQYF. CDR3 sequence (DNA): TGTGCCAGCACTAGGCGGGAGGACACAGATACGCAGTATTTT.

This chain's CDR3 is CASSFTGGRQPQHF. The DNA of the CDR3 is TGTGCCAGCAGCTTCACAGGGGGCAGACAGCCCCAGCATTTT. This rearrangement joins TRBV2 to TRBJ1-5, with 9 positions matching TRBD1. Per germline, CDR1 SNHLY and CDR2 FYNNEI. The V and J ends lost 6 bases and 7 bases, in that order; junction bases with no gene match: 7. CDR3 length equals 14 residues.

The V gene is TRBV5-8, the J gene TRBJ1-5; no reliable D call. The CDR3 spans 13 residues. Germline V CDR1 and CDR2: SGHTS, YDEGEE. The V gene lost 6 bases and the J gene lost 6 bases, with 13 bases spanning the gap. The CDR3 DNA sequence: TGTGCCAGCACCAACGACCGGGGTCAGCCCCAGCATTTT. Its protein is CASTNDRGQPQHF. Combining the CDR3 with reference TRBV5-8 and TRBJ1-5 gives the whole variable domain EAGVTQSPTHLIKTRGQQATLRCSPISGHTSVYWYQQALGLGLQFLLWYDEGEERNRGNFPPRFSGRQFPNYSSELNVNALELEDSALYLCASTNDRGQPQHFGDGTRLSIL.